Listed here are 25 T cell receptor beta chains from one sample, sequenced in a study of T cell responses to AZD1222 COVID-19 vaccine. Produced via immunoSEQ multiplex PCR; TCRdb's table is partial and in-frame only. The ten most abundant clones cover about 2.2% of a sample with over 140,000 clones. Sequenced material: peripheral blood. The receptors here all came from an adult in good health.

The chain couples TRBV25-1 to TRBJ2-7, with TRBD1 matching 11 bases. This CDR3 has 15 amino acids. The ends lost 6 bases at V and 0 bases at J; junction bases unmatched: 4. The germline gives CDR1 MGHDK, CDR2 SYGVNS. The CDR3 bases are TGTGCCAGCAGCCACGGGACAGGGGGCTCCTACGAGCAGTACTTC. It encodes CASSHGTGGSYEQYF.

The chain has TRBV9 and TRBJ2-2; unclear D gene. The length of the CDR3 is 17 residues. Trimming took off 1 base at V and 0 bases at J, with 13 bases between the two ends. Germline V gene sequence: CDR1 SGDLS, CDR2 YYNGEE. The CDR3, as DNA: TGTGCCAGCAGCGTACAGGCGATAATCGCGAACACCGGGGAGCTGTTTTTT. Amino acid sequence: CASSVQAIIANTGELFF. Supplemented by reference TRBV9 and TRBJ2-2, the full variable domain reads DSGVTQTPKHLITATGQRVTLRCSPRSGDLSVYWYQQSLDQGLQFLIQYYNGEERAKGNILERFSAQQFPDLHSELNLSSLELGDSALYFCASSVQAIIANTGELFFGEGSRLTVL.

V gene TRBV9 combines with J gene TRBJ1-3; no reliable D call. Germline loops: CDR1 SGDLS, CDR2 YYNGEE. Trimming cost V 0 bases and J 0 bases, with 7 bases left between them. The CDR3 consists of 15 residues. CDR3 region: CASSVGSHSGNTIYF. CDR3 nucleotides: TGTGCCAGCAGCGTAGGTAGTCACTCTGGAAACACCATATATTTT.

The genes are TRBV10-3 and TRBJ1-1; 7 bases line up with TRBD1. Trimming cost V 3 bases and J 3 bases; bases outside gene matches: 4. This CDR3 contains 14 residues. Germline CDR1 ENHRY, CDR2 SYGVKD. Here the CDR3 reads CAISERGPDTEAFF. CDR3 sequence (DNA): TGTGCCATCAGTGAAAGGGGGCCGGACACTGAAGCTTTCTTT.

The gene calls are TRBV5-1 and TRBJ1-5, with 10 bases that match TRBD1. In germline, CDR1 is SGHRS, CDR2 YFSETQ. The V and J ends lost 7 bases and 5 bases, in that order; junction bases with no gene match: 9. This CDR3 has 15 residues. The CDR3: CASATGTGDDQPQHF. CDR3 nucleotides: TGCGCCAGCGCTACCGGGACAGGGGACGATCAGCCCCAGCATTTT.

V is TRBV2 and J is TRBJ2-5, with 7 bases identical to TRBD2. CDR1 is SNHLY and CDR2 is FYNNEI in the germline V gene. The CDR3 consists of 15 residues. The V segment lost 2 bases and the J segment 5 bases; nucleotides outside the gene matches: 8. The DNA for the CDR3 is TGTGCCAGCAGTGAACCCAGCCAGGGAGGGGAGACCCAGTACTTC. It is translated as CASSEPSQGGETQYF.

The rearrangement uses TRBV19 and TRBJ1-5; no clear D. Germline V lookup: CDR1 LNHDA, CDR2 SQIVND (reference sequence). The CDR3 is 15 residues long. The V end was cut by 6 bases, the J end by 0 bases, with 12 bases between. In DNA form, the CDR3 reads TGTGCCAGTAGGACGCCCCCTTATAGCAATCAGCCCCAGCATTTT. Its translation is CASRTPPYSNQPQHF.

The V call is TRBV23-1, the J call TRBJ2-7, with D maybe TRBD1 (5 bases). TRBV23-1 qualifies as an ORF whose function is uncertain. This CDR3 contains 16 residues. V dropped 2 bases and J dropped 6 bases, with 20 bases sitting between them. CDR3 DNA: TGCGCCAGCAGTCAAGGCCAGGGATTCGGCTCGGGCGAGCAGTACTTC. This sequence encodes CASSQGQGFGSGEQYF.

The DNA for the CDR3 is TGTGCCAGCTCATTCCCAGGGTATACCTTC. Its protein product is CASSFPGYTF. The V and J genes are TRBV18 and TRBJ1-2; maybe TRBD1 (5 bases). The CDR3 is 10 amino acids. In germline, CDR1 is KGHSH, CDR2 LQKENI. Trimming cost V 5 bases and J 14 bases, with 12 bases left between them.

The CDR3 here is CASSLDGFSPLHF. In DNA form, the CDR3 reads TGTGCCAGCAGCTTAGACGGATTTTCACCCCTCCACTTT. The chain recombines TRBV7-9 with TRBJ1-6; D unresolved. Per germline, CDR1 SEHNR and CDR2 FQNEAQ (reference sequence). This CDR3 comprises 13 residues. V gave up 1 base and J gave up 9 bases, with 7 bases separating them.

The CDR3: CASSLEGTGGSGNTIYF. CDR3 sequence (DNA): TGTGCCAGCAGCTTAGAGGGGACAGGCGGCTCTGGAAACACCATATATTTT. This sequence joins TRBV7-2 and TRBJ1-3, with 8 bases matching TRBD1. With 1 base clipped from V and 0 bases from J, the junction kept 5 bases outside the gene matches. The CDR3 runs to 17 residues. Looked up from germline, CDR1 is SGHTA and CDR2 is FQGNSA.

CDR3 loop: CASNPGSLHPGGTDTQYF. The CDR3 region has the DNA TGCGCCAGCAACCCGGGGAGCCTTCACCCGGGGGGCACAGATACGCAGTATTTT. The chain combines TRBV5-1 with TRBJ2-3; D might be TRBD2 (6 bases). Germline V gives CDR1 SGHRS, CDR2 YFSETQ. This CDR3 region has 18 residues. Trimming took off 6 bases at V and 1 base at J, with 24 bases between the two ends.

The chain joins TRBV4-1 to TRBJ2-6; maybe TRBD2 (5 bases). CDR3 size: 15 residues. CDR1 is MGHRA and CDR2 is YSYEKL in the germline V gene. V was pared by 2 bases and J by 4 bases, with 9 bases between. DNA for the CDR3: TGCGCCAGCAGCCAAACGGGGTCCGGGGCCAACGTCCTGACTTTC. Translation: CASSQTGSGANVLTF.

The gene calls are TRBV19 and TRBJ1-2, with D uncertain. Germline V gene data show CDR1 as LNHDA and CDR2 as SQIVND (reference sequence). Between the trimmed V and J ends, which lost 8 bases and 8 bases, there was a span of 18 bases. The CDR3 sequence is 13 residues long. CDR3 region: CASRIGVRGGYTF. CDR3 in DNA: TGTGCCAGTCGGATCGGGGTACGCGGCGGCTACACCTTC.

J is TRBJ2-1 and V is TRBV15, with 7 bases aligning to TRBD1. In germline, CDR1 is LNHNV, CDR2 YYDKDF (reference sequence). V was clipped by 4 bases and J by 0 bases; unmatched bases: 3. The CDR3 loop spans 15 amino acids. This chain's CDR3 is CATSTGGFSYNEQFF. The CDR3 nucleotides are TGTGCCACCAGCACAGGGGGTTTCTCCTACAATGAGCAGTTCTTC.

The CDR3 DNA is TGTGCCAGCAGCGCCGGGACGGTGAACACTGAAGCTTTCTTT. Translating gives CASSAGTVNTEAFF. The J gene is TRBJ1-1, the V gene TRBV7-2, with D perhaps matching TRBD1 (5 bases). CDR1 and CDR2 from the germline V gene are SGHTA and FQGNSA. Trimming left V 5 bases short and J 0 bases short, with 10 bases between. This CDR3 has 14 residues.

J is TRBJ1-3 and V is TRBV4-1; a possible D gene is TRBD1 (5 bases). Looked up from germline, CDR1 is MGHRA and CDR2 is YSYEKL. This CDR3 has 18 residues. Trimming shortened V by 4 bases and J by 0 bases, and 19 bases separated the two germline ends. The CDR3 is CASSRGQSRTASGNTIYF. CDR3 DNA sequence: TGCGCCAGCAGCCGAGGACAATCTCGAACCGCCTCTGGAAACACCATATATTTT.

The chain has TRBV27 and TRBJ2-3, with TRBD2 identical over 10 bases. Unmatched junction bases numbered 13, after V lost 5 bases and J lost 2 bases. The CDR3 covers 18 residues. Germline CDR1 and CDR2: MNHEY and SMNVEV (reference sequence). DNA of the CDR3: TGTGCCAGCAGTCCCGGGACTAGCGCCTTAACCTTCACAGATACGCAGTATTTT. Residues: CASSPGTSALTFTDTQYF.

The V gene is TRBV9, the J gene TRBJ2-6; D not resolved. Germline V lookup: CDR1 SGDLS, CDR2 YYNGEE. The CDR3 length is 15 residues. V was cut by 0 bases and J by 6 bases, with 10 bases left in between. The CDR3 coding sequence is TGTGCCAGCAGCGTAGGAGGCAGATTGGCCAACGTCCTGACTTTC. It encodes CASSVGGRLANVLTF.

V is TRBV19 and J is TRBJ1-2, with a tentative D call TRBD1 (6 bases). This CDR3 has 14 amino acids. Germline values: CDR1 LNHDA, CDR2 SQIVND (reference sequence). Trimming shortened V by 5 bases and J by 4 bases, and 14 bases separated the two germline ends. CDR3 DNA sequence: TGTGCCAGTAGTCTCGAGACAGGCCCCTATGGCTACACCTTC. This gives the protein CASSLETGPYGYTF.

The chain links TRBV6-1 to TRBJ2-2; TRBD2 is a possible D gene (5 bases). Germline lookup yields CDR1 MNHNS and CDR2 SASEGT. The CDR3 has 18 amino acids. The V end was cut by 2 bases, the J end by 1 base, with 17 bases between. CDR3 bases: TGTGCCAGCAGTGAATTTCGGGGAGTGAGCGGGAACACCGGGGAGCTGTTTTTT. It codes for CASSEFRGVSGNTGELFF.

The chain carries TRBV4-1 and TRBJ2-5; 8 positions match TRBD1. This CDR3 region has 18 residues. Germline CDR1 MGHRA, CDR2 YSYEKL. V lost 0 bases and J lost 0; bases outside the gene matches: 9. The CDR3 reads CASSQDRAGGPYQETQYF. The CDR3, as DNA: TGCGCCAGCAGCCAAGATAGGGCAGGGGGCCCGTACCAAGAGACCCAGTACTTC.

CDR3 DNA: TGTGCCAGCAGCCAAGGGGGGAGGGACTATGGCTACACCTTC. Its translation is CASSQGGRDYGYTF. The genes are TRBV3-1 (or the pseudogene TRBV3-2) and TRBJ1-2, with D possibly TRBD1 on 5 matching bases. This CDR3 spans 14 amino acids. In germline, CDR1 is LGHDT, CDR2 YNNKEL (reference sequence). V lost 1 base and J 3 bases, leaving 9 bases between the germline ends.

This chain joins TRBV6-1 and TRBJ1-2, with D possibly being TRBD1 (5 bases). Trimming removed 2 bases at V and 8 bases at J, with 12 bases between. The germline CDR1 and CDR2 sequences are MNHNS and SASEGT. This CDR3 region has 13 residues. The CDR3 nucleotides read TGTGCCAGCAGTGAAACGGGACTGGGGGGCTACACCTTC. This encodes CASSETGLGGYTF.

The gene calls are TRBV9 and TRBJ2-1; D may be TRBD2 (6 bases). Trimming removed 0 bases at V and 0 bases at J, with 10 bases between. Germline V lookup: CDR1 SGDLS, CDR2 YYNGEE. CDR3 length equals 16 residues. The CDR3 protein is CASSVAAGNSYNEQFF. Written as DNA, the CDR3 is TGTGCCAGCAGCGTAGCGGCGGGGAACTCCTACAATGAGCAGTTCTTC.